This is a list of T cell receptor beta chains from one sample in a study of shared clonotypes between healthy human individuals. Sequenced by immunoSEQ multiplex PCR; TCRdb stores in-frame clones only, minus some. Here the sample spans 2,500,000 or so clones, 80% to 95% being singletons. The sample consisted of naive CD4+ T cells from PBMCs. The origin of the receptors is a young man in good health. Some clones in this sample may be carry-over from other donors' samples. Each CDR3 is given with its conserved first and last residue. Each record gives: J gene, D gene, clone size, V gene, CDR3 protein, CDR3 DNA. A D gene is named only where the DNA matches it firmly. The size entry is marked missing in some rows and otherwise reads once, few, many or a size class.

j_gene: TRBJ2-1; d_gene: -; abundance: -; v_gene: TRBV4-1; CDR3aa: CASSPTRTEQFF; CDR3nt: TGCGCCAGCAGCCCCACAAGAACTGAGCAGTTCTTC
j_gene: TRBJ2-1; d_gene: -; abundance: once; v_gene: TRBV27; CDR3aa: CASRLIPSRYNEQFF; CDR3nt: TGTGCCAGCAGACTTATCCCTAGCCGATACAATGAGCAGTTCTTC
j_gene: TRBJ2-5; d_gene: -; abundance: -; v_gene: TRBV7-9; CDR3aa: CASPSEETQYF; CDR3nt: TGTGCCAGCCCCTCGGAAGAGACCCAGTACTTC
j_gene: TRBJ2-2; d_gene: TRBD1; abundance: once; v_gene: TRBV10-3; CDR3aa: CAIRTDRGIGELFF; CDR3nt: TGTGCCATCAGAACGGACAGGGGAATCGGGGAGCTGTTTTTT
j_gene: TRBJ2-1; d_gene: TRBD2; abundance: -; v_gene: TRBV2; CDR3aa: CASSPASGRNEQFF; CDR3nt: TGTGCCAGCAGCCCGGCTAGCGGGAGGAATGAGCAGTTCTTC
j_gene: TRBJ2-1; d_gene: TRBD2; abundance: -; v_gene: TRBV25-1; CDR3aa: CASSGTSALDWNEQFF; CDR3nt: TGTGCCAGCAGTGGGACTAGCGCCTTGGACTGGAATGAGCAGTTCTTC
j_gene: TRBJ2-1; d_gene: TRBD2; abundance: -; v_gene: TRBV27; CDR3aa: CASSFFRREAYNEQFF; CDR3nt: TGTGCCAGCAGTTTTTTCAGGCGGGAGGCTTACAATGAGCAGTTCTTC
j_gene: TRBJ2-7; d_gene: TRBD2; abundance: -; v_gene: TRBV18; CDR3aa: CASSPPGLGVTYEQYF; CDR3nt: TGTGCCAGCTCGCCACCGGGACTAGGGGTTACCTACGAGCAGTACTTC
j_gene: TRBJ2-5; d_gene: -; abundance: -; v_gene: TRBV11-2; CDR3aa: CASSLGSPSETQYF; CDR3nt: TGTGCCAGCAGCTTGGGGTCCCCCTCAGAGACCCAGTACTTC
j_gene: TRBJ2-3; d_gene: -; abundance: once; v_gene: TRBV5-1; CDR3aa: CASSLASGLGIPNTQYF; CDR3nt: TGCGCCAGCAGCTTGGCCTCGGGACTCGGGATTCCCAATACGCAGTATTTT
j_gene: TRBJ1-3; d_gene: -; abundance: -; v_gene: TRBV18; CDR3aa: CASSPIKDSNSGNTIYF; CDR3nt: TGTGCCAGCTCACCAATAAAGGACAGCAACTCTGGAAACACCATATATTTT